The 5 T cell receptor beta chains listed next were all sequenced from one sample in a study of lymphopenia after photon versus proton radiotherapy. Assay used: immunoSEQ multiplex PCR; TCRdb lists only in-frame clones, some missing. The sample contains under 35,000 clones, over 70% of which appear only once. This specimen was peripheral blood, taken from a patient treated with proton-based radiotherapy. The receptors were gathered from a woman in her 70s with pancreatic cancer.

The chain links TRBV11-3 to TRBJ2-5, with a possible D match to TRBD2 (6 bases). Between the trimmed V and J ends, which lost 4 bases and 4 bases, there was a span of 19 bases. The CDR3 is made up of 16 amino acids. The germline CDR1 and CDR2 sequences are SGHNT and YENEEA. The CDR3 DNA sequence: TGTGCCAGCAGCTCCTCTCATGGAGGGTCCGGAGAGACCCAGTACTTC. This sequence encodes CASSSSHGGSGETQYF. Full variable domain (rest looked up from reference TRBV11-3 and TRBJ2-5): EAGVVQSPRYKIIEKKQPVAFWCNPISGHNTLYWYLQNLGQGPELLIRYENEEAVDDSQLPKDRFSAERLKGVDSTLKIQPAELGDSAVYLCASSSSHGGSGETQYFGPGTRLLVL.

This clone was seen more than once but under ten times. The genes are TRBV27 and TRBJ2-3, with 9 bases fitting TRBD2. In germline, CDR1 is MNHEY, CDR2 SMNVEV (reference sequence). The CDR3 has 15 amino acids. With V trimmed by 3 bases and J by 5 bases, 6 bases remained unmatched. CDR3 protein: CASSFSGLARDTQYF. CDR3 in DNA: TGTGCCAGCAGTTTCTCGGGACTAGCAAGAGATACGCAGTATTTT.

CDR3 bases: TGTGCCAGCAGCCTGGTGAACAGGGCTGGGAATGGCTACACCTTC. Translation: CASSLVNRAGNGYTF. This chain links TRBV5-4 with TRBJ1-2, with a weak D call TRBD1 (6 bases). V was pared by 4 bases and J by 6 bases, with 19 bases between. This CDR3 region has 15 residues. Germline V gives CDR1 SGHNT, CDR2 YYREEE (reference sequence).

The chain combines TRBV30 with TRBJ1-5; TRBD1 agrees at 7 bases. The CDR3 runs to 14 residues. V gave up 2 bases and J gave up 0 bases; unmatched junction bases: 1. Germline CDR1 and CDR2: GTSNPN and SVGIG (reference sequence). As DNA, the CDR3 is TGTGCCTGGAGTCGGGACAGTAGCAATCAGCCCCAGCATTTT. It translates to CAWSRDSSNQPQHF.

This clone appeared a single time. The DNA for the CDR3 is TGTGCCAGCAGTTCGTTAGCGGGAGGGCGGCTCGCAGATACGCAGTATTTT. It encodes CASSSLAGGRLADTQYF. The chain has TRBV28 and TRBJ2-3; TRBD2 aligns across 11 bases. With 4 bases clipped from V and 4 bases from J, the junction kept 10 bases outside the gene matches. Germline CDR1 MDHEN, CDR2 SYDVKM. The CDR3 sequence is 17 residues long.